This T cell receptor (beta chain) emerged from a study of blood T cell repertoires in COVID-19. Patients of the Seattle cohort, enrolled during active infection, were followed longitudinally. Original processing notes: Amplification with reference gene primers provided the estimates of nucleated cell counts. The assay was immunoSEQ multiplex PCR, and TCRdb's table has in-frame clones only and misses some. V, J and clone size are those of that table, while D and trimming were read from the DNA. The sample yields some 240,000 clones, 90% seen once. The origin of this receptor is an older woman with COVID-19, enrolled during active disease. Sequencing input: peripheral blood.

CDR3 nucleotides: TGTGCCAGCAGTTATAGTGGGGCAGGGCTTGGGACTGAAGCTTTCTTT. Amino acids: CASSYSGAGLGTEAFF. This chain uses TRBV9 with TRBJ1-1, with a weak D call TRBD1 (5 bases). Trimming stripped 5 bases from V and 5 bases from J, with 22 bases between. CDR3 length: 16 amino acids. CDR1 and CDR2 (germline): SGDLS, YYNGEE.